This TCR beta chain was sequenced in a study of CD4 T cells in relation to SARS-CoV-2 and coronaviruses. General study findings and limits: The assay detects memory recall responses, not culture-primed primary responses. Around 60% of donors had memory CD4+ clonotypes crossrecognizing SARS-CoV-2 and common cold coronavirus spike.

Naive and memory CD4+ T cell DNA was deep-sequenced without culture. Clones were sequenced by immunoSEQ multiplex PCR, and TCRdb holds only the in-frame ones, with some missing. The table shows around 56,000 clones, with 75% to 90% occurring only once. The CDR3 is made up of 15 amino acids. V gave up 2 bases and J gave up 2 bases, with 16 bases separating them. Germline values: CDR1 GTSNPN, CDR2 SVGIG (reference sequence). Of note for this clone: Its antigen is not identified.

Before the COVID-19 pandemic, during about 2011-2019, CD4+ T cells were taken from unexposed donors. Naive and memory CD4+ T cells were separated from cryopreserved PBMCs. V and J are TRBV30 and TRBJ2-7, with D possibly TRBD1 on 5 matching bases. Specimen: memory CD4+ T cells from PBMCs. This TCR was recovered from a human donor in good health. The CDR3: CAWSRTGQPPYEQYF. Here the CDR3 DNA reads TGTGCCTGGAGTCGCACCGGACAACCCCCCTACGAGCAGTACTTC.